Each of the 8 T cell receptor beta chains below was sequenced from the same sample in a study of blood T cell repertoires in COVID-19. Some clones are missing from TCRdb's copy, which holds only in-frame ones; the method was immunoSEQ multiplex PCR. The sample records approximately 300,000 clones, 88% being singletons. Sequenced input: peripheral blood. These receptors all come from a woman in her thirties with COVID-19, enrolled during active disease.

This chain connects TRBV28 to TRBJ1-1; maybe TRBD1 (6 bases). The CDR3 contains 15 residues. V lost 1 base and J lost 4, with 13 bases in between. Germline CDR1 reads MDHEN; CDR2 reads SYDVKM. CDR3 sequence (DNA): TGTGCCAGCAGTTTATCGGGCAGGGGAAGCACTGAAGCTTTCTTT. Translating gives CASSLSGRGSTEAFF. The full variable domain, its missing parts supplied by reference TRBV28 and TRBJ1-1, is DVKVTQSSRYLVKRTGEKVFLECVQDMDHENMFWYRQDPGLGLRLIYFSYDVKMKEKGDIPEGYSVSREKKERFSLILESASTNQTSMYLCASSLSGRGSTEAFFGQGTRLTVV.

The genes are TRBV4-1 and TRBJ1-2, with D unresolved. This CDR3 region has 13 residues. The ends were cut back, 0 bases at V and 6 bases at J, with 8 bases in the middle. Germline V gives CDR1 MGHRA, CDR2 YSYEKL. The CDR3 loop is CASSQEREDGYTF. CDR3 bases: TGCGCCAGCAGCCAAGAACGGGAGGATGGCTACACCTTC.

The chain joins TRBV18 to TRBJ2-1, with a weak D call TRBD2 (6 bases). Germline V gene lookup returns CDR1 KGHSH and CDR2 LQKENI. Trimming took off 1 base at V and 8 bases at J, with 15 bases between the two ends. This CDR3 comprises 15 residues. The CDR3 DNA is TGTGCCAGCTCACCACGTCGGGAGAGTGGATATGAGCAGTTCTTC. Translated, it gives CASSPRRESGYEQFF.

V usage is TRBV28 and J usage is TRBJ1-2, with D perhaps TRBD1 (6 bases). The CDR3 runs to 13 residues. Germline-derived CDR1 and CDR2 are MDHEN and SYDVKM. With 7 bases removed from V and 5 bases from J, the gap between germline ends came to 14 bases. In DNA form, the CDR3 reads TGTGCCAGCACTCCGGGGAGGGGGTATGGCTACACCTTC. It is translated as CASTPGRGYGYTF.

The V and J genes are TRBV7-9 and TRBJ2-7, with 7 bases fitting TRBD1. Trimming at V came to 4 bases and at J to 3 bases, leaving 6 bases not matched to a gene. The CDR3 consists of 14 residues. The germline CDR1 and CDR2 sequences are SEHNR and FQNEAQ (reference sequence). The DNA for the CDR3 is TGTGCCAGCAGCTCGACAGGGTCCCTCTACGAGCAGTACTTC. This gives the protein CASSSTGSLYEQYF.

This clone was detected only once. The rearrangement links TRBV4-1 to TRBJ1-5; D call uncertain. The CDR3 sequence is 15 residues long. V was shortened by 1 base and J by 5 bases, with 12 bases between the two germline ends. Per the germline V gene, CDR1 is MGHRA and CDR2 is YSYEKL. The CDR3 coding sequence is TGCGCCAGCAGCCAAGGGGCAGCCTATGATCAGCCCCAGCATTTT. This sequence encodes CASSQGAAYDQPQHF.

The chain employs TRBV5-4 and TRBJ2-2; D is possibly TRBD1 (5 bases). The CDR3 is 14 residues long. Germline V CDR1 and CDR2: SGHNT, YYREEE (reference sequence). Trimming stripped 4 bases from V and 0 bases from J, with 7 bases between. CDR3 loop: CASSRQSNTGELFF. The CDR3 DNA sequence: TGTGCCAGCAGCCGACAGTCGAACACCGGGGAGCTGTTTTTT.

The rearrangement links TRBV6-6 to TRBJ2-1, with D perhaps matching TRBD1 (6 bases). Germline V gives CDR1 MNHNY, CDR2 SVGAGI (reference sequence). V lost 2 bases and J 6 bases, leaving 11 bases between the germline ends. The CDR3 extends over 14 amino acids. CDR3 in amino acids: CASSYGSDSNEQFF. The CDR3 DNA sequence: TGTGCCAGCAGTTACGGGTCGGACAGCAATGAGCAGTTCTTC.